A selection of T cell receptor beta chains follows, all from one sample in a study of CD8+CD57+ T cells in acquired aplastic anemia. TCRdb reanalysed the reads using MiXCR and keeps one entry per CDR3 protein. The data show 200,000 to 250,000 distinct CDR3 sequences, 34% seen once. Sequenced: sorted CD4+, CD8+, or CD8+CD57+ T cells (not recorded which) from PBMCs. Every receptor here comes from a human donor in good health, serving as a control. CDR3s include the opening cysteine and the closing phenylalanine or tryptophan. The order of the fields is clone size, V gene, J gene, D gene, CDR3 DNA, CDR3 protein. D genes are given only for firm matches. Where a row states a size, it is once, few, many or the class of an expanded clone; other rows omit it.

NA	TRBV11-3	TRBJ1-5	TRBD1	TGTGCCAGCAGCTTATTGCGACAGGGGCCGTCCGCCCAGCATTTT	CASSLLRQGPSAQHF
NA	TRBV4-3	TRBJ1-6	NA	TGCGCCAGCAGCCAAGATGCGGCCTCTAATAATTCACCCTTCCACTTT	CASSQDAASNNSPFHF
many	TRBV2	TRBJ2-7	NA	TGTGCCAGCAGTACCTACGAGCAGTACTTC	CASSTYEQYF
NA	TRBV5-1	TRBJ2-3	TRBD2	TGCGCCAGCAGCTCCTTAGCGGGAATCGGGACAGATACGCAGTATTTT	CASSSLAGIGTDTQYF
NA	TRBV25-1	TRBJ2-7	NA	TGTGCCAGCAGTGACGACAGTACTACTCCGAAGCAGTACTTC	CASSDDSTTPKQYF
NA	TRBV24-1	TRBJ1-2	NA	TGTGCCACCAGCCTTGAAGGCTATGGCTACACCTTC	CATSLEGYGYTF
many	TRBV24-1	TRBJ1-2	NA	TGTGCCACCGAGGGGGTCCTCGAAGATAACTATGGCTACACCTTC	CATEGVLEDNYGYTF
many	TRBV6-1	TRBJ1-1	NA	TGTGCCAGCAGTACGGACAACACTGAAGCTTTCTTT	CASSTDNTEAFF
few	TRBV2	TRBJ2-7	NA	TGTGCCAGCATAGGTCGTGCTGGCGAGCAGTACTTC	CASIGRAGEQYF
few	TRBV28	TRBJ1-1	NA	TGTGCCAGCAGTTTGGAGCGGGGTGGAACTTTCTTT	CASSLERGGTFF
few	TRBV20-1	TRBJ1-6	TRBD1	TGCAGTGCTAGAGAAACAGGGGGCGGTTCACCCCTCCACTTT	CSARETGGGSPLHF
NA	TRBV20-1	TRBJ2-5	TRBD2	TGCAGTGCTAGAACGGGACTAGCGGGGTCCCAAAACCTCCAAGAGACCCAGTACTTC	CSARTGLAGSQNLQETQYF
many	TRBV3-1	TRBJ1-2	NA	TGTGCCAGCAGCCAAGAGTTCAGGGGAGAGAGCGGCTACACCTTC	CASSQEFRGESGYTF
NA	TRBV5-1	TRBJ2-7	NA	TGCGCCAGCGGGGCGGGACCAAAAAAAACAGCCTACGAGCAGTACTTC	CASGAGPKKTAYEQYF
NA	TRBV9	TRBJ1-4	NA	TGTGCCAGCAGCGTTTTGGGGGGGAGCGGCGAAAAACTGGTTTTT	CASSVLGGSGEKLVF
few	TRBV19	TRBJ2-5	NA	TGTGCCAGTAGTAACCCGAGAAGAGGACGGAACCAAGAGACCCAGTACTTC	CASSNPRRGRNQETQYF
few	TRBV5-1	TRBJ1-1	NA	TGCGCCAGCAGCTTAGGGGCAGCCTTGAACACTGAAGCTTTCTTT	CASSLGAALNTEAFF
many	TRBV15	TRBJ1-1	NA	TGTGCCACCAGCAGTATGACACCGACGTACACTGAAGCTTTCTTT	CATSSMTPTYTEAFF
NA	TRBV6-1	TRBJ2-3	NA	TGTGCCAGCAGTGAATGGTCTAGAATCGCTAGCACAGATACGCAGTATTTT	CASSEWSRIASTDTQYF
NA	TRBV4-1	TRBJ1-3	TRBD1	TGCGCCAGCAGCCGAGTCGGGACAGGGAGTAGAGGCTCTGGAAACACCATATATTTT	CASSRVGTGSRGSGNTIYF